This record looks at one T cell receptor beta chain sequence and its context. Its antigen is not known. The sample belongs to a study of cytomegalovirus exposure and HLA in healthy donors. Trimming at V came to 4 bases and at J to 10 bases, leaving 2 bases not matched to a gene. The CDR3 runs to 11 residues. Germline V gene lookup returns CDR1 SGHRS and CDR2 YFSETQ. PCR was performed using 60 Vbeta and 13 Jbeta primers. Generated by immunoSEQ multiplex PCR, the TCRdb table keeps only in-frame clones and is missing some. The repertoire has 250,000 or so clones, approximately 91% of them found once; the top ten carry around 1.7%. Overall study results and limits: Cytomegalovirus-associated TCR beta chains were listed, numbering under 200. Researchers reportedly found TCR beta sequences accurately predicted most subjects' HLA-A and HLA-B alleles. Some V segments, including TRBV6-2 and TRBV6-3, were excluded as indistinguishable.

This receptor was obtained from a girl aged 2-10 years in good health and CMV-seronegative. The V and J genes are TRBV5-1 and TRBJ2-1, with TRBD1 identical over 7 bases. Sequencing was done on a sample of PBMCs. CDR3 protein: CASSGQVEQFF. The CDR3 bases are TGCGCCAGCAGCGGACAGGTGGAGCAGTTCTTC. Looking up the rest from reference TRBV5-1 and TRBJ2-1 gives the full variable domain: KAGVTQTPRYLIKTRGQQVTLSCSPISGHRSVSWYQQTPGQGLQFLFEYFSETQRNKGNFPGRFSGRQFSNSRSEMNVSTLELGDSALYLCASSGQVEQFFGPGTRLTVL.